These 14 T cell receptor beta chains were all obtained from the same sample, sequenced in a study of blood T cell repertoires in COVID-19. Profiling relied on immunoSEQ multiplex PCR, and the TCRdb table lists in-frame clones only, not all of them. Of fewer than 150,000 clones listed, around 83% are singletons. The specimen was peripheral blood. The receptor set was obtained from a man in his forties with acute or convalescent COVID-19.

J is TRBJ2-7 and V is TRBV19, with 8 nucleotides matching TRBD1. The J segment lost 3 bases and the V segment lost 6 bases, leaving 13 bases of the junction unmatched. CDR1 is LNHDA, CDR2 SQIVND, per germline (reference sequence). This CDR3 is 16 amino acids long. CDR3 nucleotides: TGTGCCAGTAGATACGAGGGGACAGGAGAATACTACGAGCAGTACTTC. Encoded protein: CASRYEGTGEYYEQYF. Complete variable domain (other parts from reference TRBV19 and TRBJ2-7): DGGITQSPKYLFRKEGQNVTLSCEQNLNHDAMYWYRQDPGQGLRLIYYSQIVNDFQKGDIAEGYSVSREKKESFPLTVTSAQKNPTAFYLCASRYEGTGEYYEQYFGPGTRLTVT.

This chain uses TRBV7-9 with TRBJ2-2; 7 positions agree with TRBD1. This CDR3 contains 14 residues. Germline V gene lookup returns CDR1 SEHNR and CDR2 FQNEAQ (reference sequence). The J segment lost 4 bases and the V segment lost 4 bases, leaving 3 bases of the junction unmatched. For the CDR3, the DNA is TGTGCCAGCAGCTCGGGACAGATCACCGGGGAGCTGTTTTTT. It yields the protein CASSSGQITGELFF.

The gene calls are TRBV29-1 and TRBJ2-3; 8 bases align to TRBD2. V trimming: 6 bases; J trimming: 9 bases; junction bases outside the gene matches: 5. The CDR3 contains 11 residues. The germline V gene has CDR1 SQVTM and CDR2 ANQGSEA. The CDR3 is CSVGTSLTQYF. The CDR3 DNA reads TGCAGCGTGGGGACTAGTTTGACGCAGTATTTT.

The genes are TRBV30 and TRBJ2-7; a possible D gene is TRBD1 (5 bases). The CDR3 sequence is 13 residues long. Trimming took 3 bases from V and 6 from J, leaving 15 bases between them. Germline V CDR1 and CDR2: GTSNPN, SVGIG (reference sequence). The CDR3 here is CAWSNQGTSEQYF. DNA of the CDR3: TGTGCCTGGAGCAACCAGGGAACCAGCGAGCAGTACTTC. Full variable domain (missing parts from reference TRBV30 and TRBJ2-7): SQTIHQWPATLVQPVGSPLSLECTVEGTSNPNLYWYRQAAGRGLQLLFYSVGIGQISSEVPQNLSASRPQDRQFILSSKKLLLSDSGFYLCAWSNQGTSEQYFGPGTRLTVT.

This CDR3 is CASSQGWEGTGELFF. The CDR3 region has the DNA TGTGCCAGCAGCCAAGGATGGGAGGGGACCGGGGAGCTGTTTTTT. The V call is TRBV3-1 (or the pseudogene TRBV3-2), the J call TRBJ2-2, with 7 bases aligning to TRBD2. Trimming took 1 base from V and 5 from J; bases not matched to a gene: 4. Germline assignment: CDR1 LGHDT and CDR2 YNNKEL (reference sequence). The CDR3 runs 15 residues.

The genes are TRBV10-3 and TRBJ1-5; D is undetermined. Germline V gene lookup returns CDR1 ENHRY and CDR2 SYGVKD. The CDR3 is 13 amino acids. Trimming left V 6 bases short and J 1 base short, with 7 bases between. Here the CDR3 reads CAIRSGSNQPQHF. CDR3 nucleotides: TGTGCCATCAGATCCGGGAGCAATCAGCCCCAGCATTTT.

This clone was detected only once. The rearrangement uses TRBV15 and TRBJ2-7, with a tentative D call TRBD1 (6 bases). This CDR3 is built from 15 residues. Trimming removed 0 bases at V and 3 bases at J, with 12 bases between. From germline, CDR1 is LNHNV and CDR2 YYDKDF (reference sequence). The CDR3 loop is CATSRDQGGSYEQYF. The CDR3 DNA reads as TGTGCCACCAGCAGAGATCAAGGGGGTAGCTACGAGCAGTACTTC.

CDR3 coding DNA: TGTGCCAGCAGCCGACACCCAACAGGGGCAGGGGCCAACGTCCTGACTTTC. This sequence encodes CASSRHPTGAGANVLTF. V gene TRBV6-2 or TRBV6-3 combines with J gene TRBJ2-6, with 7 bases aligning to TRBD1. From germline, CDR1 is MNHEY and CDR2 SVGEGT. V was pared by 6 bases and J by 4 bases, with 12 bases of the junction left unmatched. The CDR3 consists of 17 residues.

V gene TRBV29-1 combines with J gene TRBJ1-1; 7 nucleotides match TRBD1. Germline CDR1 SQVTM, CDR2 ANQGSEA. Germline trimming cut 6 bases from V and 9 bases from J; bases unmatched to any gene: 7. This CDR3 contains 11 residues. CDR3 loop: CSVQPGQQAFF. The CDR3 DNA reads TGCAGCGTGCAACCGGGACAGCAAGCTTTCTTT.

The chain employs TRBV12-2 and TRBJ1-6. TRBV12-2 has pseudogene status. The CDR3 consists of 14 residues. In DNA, the CDR3 is TGTGCAAGTCGCTCGTCGGGGGGTTATTCACCCCTCCACTTT. It encodes CASRSSGGYSPLHF.

In this sample, this clone turned up once. The rearrangement uses TRBV5-6 and TRBJ2-7; TRBD1 is a possible D gene (5 bases). The length of the CDR3 is 14 residues. V was trimmed by 5 bases and J by 6 bases, leaving 18 bases between them. Germline V gene lookup returns CDR1 SGHDT and CDR2 YYEEEE. The CDR3 loop is CASSTGQYFLEQYF. As DNA, the CDR3 is TGTGCCAGCAGTACAGGTCAGTACTTTCTCGAGCAGTACTTC.

The chain carries TRBV5-1 and TRBJ1-5, with 10 bases lining up with TRBD1. The CDR3 totals 15 residues. The V gene's germline CDR1 is SGHRS and CDR2 YFSETQ. With 0 bases clipped from V and 5 bases from J, the junction kept 2 bases outside the gene matches. The CDR3, as DNA: TGCGCCAGCAGCTTGGGGACAGGGGGTCATCAGCCCCAGCATTTT. It is translated as CASSLGTGGHQPQHF.

This rearrangement joins TRBV6-5 to TRBJ2-3; tentative D call: TRBD1 (5 bases). The length of the CDR3 is 13 residues. CDR1 MNHEY and CDR2 SVGAGI come from the germline V gene. Trimming removed 6 bases at V and 6 bases at J, with 13 bases between. The CDR3 loop reads CASRPQGIDTQYF. CDR3 DNA: TGTGCCAGCAGGCCTCAGGGTATTGATACGCAGTATTTT.

This clone was found once. The chain is built from TRBV11-2 and TRBJ2-1; no clear D gene. The ends were cut back, 1 base at V and 2 bases at J, with 3 bases in the middle. CDR3 length equals 13 residues. The V gene's germline CDR1 is SGHAT and CDR2 FQNNGV. CDR3 protein: CASSLATYNEQFF. As DNA, the CDR3 is TGTGCCAGCAGCTTAGCCACCTACAATGAGCAGTTCTTC.